This entry lists 17 T cell receptor beta chains sequenced from one sample in a study of T cells in Graves' hyperthyroidism and ophthalmopathy. TCR beta CDR3 region amplification was performed from RNA transcripts. The TCR CDR3 first-round RT-PCR relied on the HTBI primer set. TCRdb used MiXCR to reprocess the multiplex PCR reads, holding one entry per CDR3 protein. Seen here are some 550,000 distinct CDR3 sequences, 20% to 25% observed once, and the top ten hold less than 30%. Sample: blood. The origin of the receptors is a man younger than 35 with Graves' hyperthyroidism.

This clonotype was seen repeatedly, ten times or more. This chain links TRBV6-6 with TRBJ1-1; 7 bases are a match to TRBD1. Germline V gene lookup returns CDR1 MNHNY and CDR2 SVGAGI (reference sequence). The V and J ends lost 8 bases and 4 bases, in that order; junction bases with no gene match: 7. The CDR3 has 13 amino acids. The CDR3 sequence is CASLRGVGTEAFF. CDR3 bases: TGTGCCAGCCTCAGGGGGGTAGGCACTGAAGCTTTCTTT.

The table lists this clonotype with many counts. V gene TRBV12-3 or TRBV12-4 combines with J gene TRBJ2-7, with TRBD2 identical over 7 bases. This CDR3 region has 16 residues. V shed 1 base and J 4 bases; nucleotides not matched to a gene: 10. Here the CDR3 reads CASSLDRGGGGYEQYF. The CDR3 coding sequence is TGTGCCAGCAGTTTAGACCGAGGCGGGGGAGGGTACGAGCAGTACTTC.

The chain employs TRBV5-6 and TRBJ2-7, with a weak D call TRBD2 (5 bases). CDR1 and CDR2 from the germline V gene are SGHDT and YYEEEE. CDR3 length: 15 amino acids. Trimming cost V 3 bases and J 4 bases, with 17 bases left between them. Here the CDR3 reads CASSSGSGLGYEQYF. The CDR3 coding sequence is TGTGCCAGCAGCTCGGGGAGCGGACTCGGGTACGAGCAGTACTTC.

This clonotype was recorded many times. The rearrangement uses TRBV24-1 and TRBJ2-7, with 8 positions matching TRBD1. The germline gives CDR1 KGHDR, CDR2 SFDVKD. V lost 0 bases, J lost 5 bases, and 8 bases stayed unmatched. The CDR3 is 16 residues long. CDR3 sequence (DNA): TGTGCCACCAGTGATTTGGCCAGGGGGCGCGGCGACGAGCAGTACTTC. It codes for CATSDLARGRGDEQYF.

This clonotype was recorded at least ten times. This chain uses TRBV12-3 or TRBV12-4 with TRBJ1-1, with D possibly TRBD1 on 5 matching bases. The CDR3 covers 14 residues. Trimming pared 11 bases from V and 0 bases from J, leaving 16 bases between. CDR3 loop: CAVGGKNVNTEAFF. CDR3 DNA: TGTGCCGTCGGGGGGAAGAACGTGAACACTGAAGCTTTCTTT.

This clonotype was found many times. The genes are TRBV29-1 and TRBJ2-2; 8 bases are a match to TRBD2. The CDR3 has 14 amino acids. V dropped 3 bases and J dropped 6; count of bases not matched to a gene: 6. In germline, CDR1 is SQVTM, CDR2 ANQGSEA. CDR3 sequence (DNA): TGCAGCGTTGAGGCTAGCGGGCTCCCCGGGGAGCTGTTTTTT. Amino acids: CSVEASGLPGELFF.

This clonotype was counted between two and nine times. The V call is TRBV12-3 or TRBV12-4, the J call TRBJ1-1, with a tentative D call TRBD1 (6 bases). CDR3 length: 15 residues. Trimming pared 1 base from V and 1 base from J, leaving 10 bases between. The CDR3 is CASSLGQVENTEAFF. DNA of the CDR3: TGTGCCAGCAGTTTAGGACAGGTTGAGAACACTGAAGCTTTCTTT.

This clonotype was found a few times. The CDR3 DNA reads TGCGCCAGCAGCAGGACAGGGGGTTCGAACACTGAAGCTTTCTTT. It is translated as CASSRTGGSNTEAFF. The chain employs TRBV5-1 and TRBJ1-1; 10 bases are a match to TRBD1. The CDR3 totals 15 residues. The J segment lost 1 base and the V segment lost 4 bases, leaving 4 bases of the junction unmatched. CDR1 and CDR2 (germline): SGHRS, YFSETQ.

This clonotype was found many times. This chain connects TRBV30 to TRBJ2-7; D possibly corresponds to TRBD1 (6 bases). This CDR3 region has 14 residues. The V end was cut by 5 bases, the J end by 0 bases, with 14 bases between. The germline V gene encodes CDR1 GTSNPN and CDR2 SVGIG (reference sequence). The CDR3, as DNA: TGTGCCTGGGGGGGCACTCGACTCTCCTACGAGCAGTACTTC. Translation gives CAWGGTRLSYEQYF.

The rearrangement uses TRBV11-3 and TRBJ1-1, with unresolved D. With 4 bases removed from V and 4 bases from J, the gap between germline ends came to 16 bases. Germline V gene sequence: CDR1 SGHNT, CDR2 YENEEA. This CDR3 is built from 15 residues. The DNA of the CDR3 is TGTGCCAGCAGCTCCCCCCCAGTAAGAAGCACTGAAGCTTTCTTT. It codes for CASSSPPVRSTEAFF.

The chain combines TRBV6-1 with TRBJ1-5; tentatively, D is TRBD1 (5 bases). The CDR3 runs to 13 residues. V lost 8 bases and J lost 6, with 14 bases in between. Germline V lookup: CDR1 MNHNS, CDR2 SASEGT. CDR3 bases: TGTGCCAGCTCTCTTGGGGGTTTTCAGCCCCAGCATTTT. Its translation: CASSLGGFQPQHF.

Many counts were recorded for this clonotype. Relative to the germline gene, one junction end is altered; a read error may explain this. This chain joins TRBV20-1 and TRBJ1-1, with D perhaps TRBD1 (5 bases). The CDR3 runs to 11 residues. CDR1 is DFQATT, CDR2 SNEGSKA, per germline (reference sequence). This CDR3 is CSARVFVGANF. CDR3 bases: TGCAGTGCTAGAGTATTCGTAGGGGCGAATTTT.

The sample holds many counts of this clonotype. V gene TRBV7-9 combines with J gene TRBJ2-5, with a weak D call TRBD2 (6 bases). V lost 3 bases and J lost 2, with 10 bases in between. Germline loops: CDR1 SEHNR, CDR2 FQNEAQ (reference sequence). The CDR3 sequence is 14 residues long. The CDR3 sequence: CASSFGTDQETQYF. Here the CDR3 DNA reads TGTGCCAGCAGCTTCGGGACTGATCAAGAGACCCAGTACTTC.

Ten or more counts support this clonotype. The rearrangement links TRBV30 to TRBJ2-7; D gene unclear. The CDR3 has 16 residues. The germline gives CDR1 GTSNPN, CDR2 SVGIG (reference sequence). V was shortened by 0 bases and J by 3 bases, with 18 bases between the two germline ends. CDR3 protein: CAWSVGYATSGYEQYF. In nucleotides, the CDR3 is TGTGCCTGGAGTGTGGGGTATGCCACCTCGGGCTACGAGCAGTACTTC. The full variable domain, rest sourced from reference TRBV30 and TRBJ2-7, is SQTIHQWPATLVQPVGSPLSLECTVEGTSNPNLYWYRQAAGRGLQLLFYSVGIGQISSEVPQNLSASRPQDRQFILSSKKLLLSDSGFYLCAWSVGYATSGYEQYFGPGTRLTVT.

At least ten counts were recorded for this clonotype. The V call is TRBV28, the J call TRBJ1-2, with D perhaps TRBD1 (6 bases). The CDR3 is 11 amino acids. Germline CDR1 MDHEN, CDR2 SYDVKM. V lost 7 bases, J lost 4 bases, and 7 bases lay in between. The CDR3 loop is CASKGGYGYTF. CDR3 coding DNA: TGTGCCAGCAAGGGGGGCTATGGCTACACCTTC.

The table lists this clonotype with many counts. The V call is TRBV19, the J call TRBJ1-1; D gene ambiguous. Trimming left V 3 bases short and J 1 base short, with 9 bases between. The germline V gene has CDR1 LNHDA and CDR2 SQIVND (reference sequence). The CDR3 is 14 amino acids. CDR3 sequence: CASSILPANTEAFF. In DNA, the CDR3 is TGTGCCAGTAGTATCCTCCCCGCGAACACTGAAGCTTTCTTT.

This clonotype appeared a few times. The chain combines TRBV2 with TRBJ2-7; 7 bases fit TRBD2. The CDR3 has 12 residues. Germline V gene sequence: CDR1 SNHLY, CDR2 FYNNEI. V lost 8 bases, J lost 2 bases, and 3 bases stayed unmatched. Here the CDR3 reads CASGTTPYEQYF. The CDR3 region has the DNA TGTGCCAGCGGGACTACACCCTACGAGCAGTACTTC.